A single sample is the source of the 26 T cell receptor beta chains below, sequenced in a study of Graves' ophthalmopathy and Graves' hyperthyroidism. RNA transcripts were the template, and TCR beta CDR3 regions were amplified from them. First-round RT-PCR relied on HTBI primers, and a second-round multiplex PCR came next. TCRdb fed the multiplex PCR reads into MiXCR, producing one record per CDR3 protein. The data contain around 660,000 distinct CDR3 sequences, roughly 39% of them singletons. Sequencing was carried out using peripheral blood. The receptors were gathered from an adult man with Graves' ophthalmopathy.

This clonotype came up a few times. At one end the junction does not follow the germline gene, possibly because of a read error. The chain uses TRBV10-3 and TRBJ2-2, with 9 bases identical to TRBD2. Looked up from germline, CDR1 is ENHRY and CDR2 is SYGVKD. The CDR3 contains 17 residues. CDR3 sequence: CASSYSRKASGKRELFF. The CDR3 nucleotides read TGTGCCAGCAGTTACTCGAGAAAGGCTAGCGGGAAGAGGGAGCTGTTTTTT.

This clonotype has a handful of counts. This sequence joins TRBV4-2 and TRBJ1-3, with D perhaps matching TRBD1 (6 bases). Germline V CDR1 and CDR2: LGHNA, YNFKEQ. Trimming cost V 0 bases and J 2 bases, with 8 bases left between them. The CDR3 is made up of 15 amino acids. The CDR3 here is CASSQDRTAGNTIYF. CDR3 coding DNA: TGTGCCAGCAGCCAAGATAGGACAGCTGGAAACACCATATATTTT.

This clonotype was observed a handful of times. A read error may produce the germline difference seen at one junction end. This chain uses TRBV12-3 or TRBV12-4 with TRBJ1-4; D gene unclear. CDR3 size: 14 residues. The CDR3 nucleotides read TGTGCCAGCAGCCTCGACGGTGGTAATCAAAAACTGTTTTTT. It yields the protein CASSLDGGNQKLFF.

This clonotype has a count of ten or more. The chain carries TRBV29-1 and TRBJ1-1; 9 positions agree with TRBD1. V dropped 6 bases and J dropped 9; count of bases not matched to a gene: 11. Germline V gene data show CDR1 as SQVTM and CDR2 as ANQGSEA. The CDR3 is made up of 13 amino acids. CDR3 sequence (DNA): TGCAGCGTAACCGGGACAGGGACTCCTAAAGCTTTCTTT. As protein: CSVTGTGTPKAFF.

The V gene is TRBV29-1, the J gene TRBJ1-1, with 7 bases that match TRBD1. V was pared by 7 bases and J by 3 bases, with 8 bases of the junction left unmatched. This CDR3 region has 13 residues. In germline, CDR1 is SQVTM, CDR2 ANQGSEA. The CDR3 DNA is TGCAGCGCCTACCTAGACAGGGACACTGAAGCTTTCTTT. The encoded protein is CSAYLDRDTEAFF.

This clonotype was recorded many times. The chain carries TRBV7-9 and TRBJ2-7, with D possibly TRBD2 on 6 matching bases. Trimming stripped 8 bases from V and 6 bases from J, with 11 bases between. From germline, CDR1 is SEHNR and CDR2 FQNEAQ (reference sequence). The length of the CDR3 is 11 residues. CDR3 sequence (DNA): TGTGCCAGCGAGGCAGCGGGCGAGCAGTACTTC. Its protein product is CASEAAGEQYF.

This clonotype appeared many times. CDR3 nucleotides: TGCAGCGTCCCGACGGGGACAGGGGGCTTGAGTGGCTACACCTTC. Protein: CSVPTGTGGLSGYTF. The V call is TRBV29-1, the J call TRBJ1-2, with TRBD1 matching over 12 bases. The CDR3 runs 15 residues. V gave up 6 bases and J gave up 7 bases; unmatched junction bases: 12. The germline V gene has CDR1 SQVTM and CDR2 ANQGSEA.

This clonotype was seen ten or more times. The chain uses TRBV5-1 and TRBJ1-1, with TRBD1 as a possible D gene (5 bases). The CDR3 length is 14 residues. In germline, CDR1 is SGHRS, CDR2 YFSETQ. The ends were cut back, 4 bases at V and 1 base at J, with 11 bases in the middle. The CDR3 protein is CASSGTGANTEAFF. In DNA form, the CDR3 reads TGCGCCAGCAGCGGAACCGGGGCGAACACTGAAGCTTTCTTT. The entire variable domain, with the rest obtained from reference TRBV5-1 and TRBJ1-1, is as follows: KAGVTQTPRYLIKTRGQQVTLSCSPISGHRSVSWYQQTPGQGLQFLFEYFSETQRNKGNFPGRFSGRQFSNSRSEMNVSTLELGDSALYLCASSGTGANTEAFFGQGTRLTVV.

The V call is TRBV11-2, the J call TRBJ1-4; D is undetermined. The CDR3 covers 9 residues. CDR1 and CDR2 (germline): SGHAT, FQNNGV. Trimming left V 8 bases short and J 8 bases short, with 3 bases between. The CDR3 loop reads CASGEKLFF. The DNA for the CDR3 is TGTGCCAGCGGCGAAAAACTGTTTTTT.

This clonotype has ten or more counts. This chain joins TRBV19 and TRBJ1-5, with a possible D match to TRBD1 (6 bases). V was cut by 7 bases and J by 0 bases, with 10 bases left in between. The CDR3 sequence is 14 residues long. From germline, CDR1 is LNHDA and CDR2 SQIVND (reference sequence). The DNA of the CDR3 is TGTGCCAGTACCGGACAGACTAGCAATCAGCCCCAGCATTTT. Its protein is CASTGQTSNQPQHF.

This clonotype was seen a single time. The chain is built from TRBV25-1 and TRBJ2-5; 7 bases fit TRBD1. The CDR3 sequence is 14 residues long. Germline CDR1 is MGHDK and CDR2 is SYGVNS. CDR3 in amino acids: CASPETGVRETQYF. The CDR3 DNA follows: TGTGCTAGCCCCGAAACAGGGGTACGGGAGACCCAGTACTTC.

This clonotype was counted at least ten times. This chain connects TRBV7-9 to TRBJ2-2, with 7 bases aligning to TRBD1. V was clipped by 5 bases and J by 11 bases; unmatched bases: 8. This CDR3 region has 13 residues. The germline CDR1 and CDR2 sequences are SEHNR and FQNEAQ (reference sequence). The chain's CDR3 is CASSDRVEDELFF. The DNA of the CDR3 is TGTGCCAGCAGCGACAGGGTCGAAGACGAGCTGTTTTTT.

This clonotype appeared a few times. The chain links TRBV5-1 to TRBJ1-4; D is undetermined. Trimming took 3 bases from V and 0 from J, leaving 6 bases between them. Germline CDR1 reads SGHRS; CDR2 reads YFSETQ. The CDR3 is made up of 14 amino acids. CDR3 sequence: CASSSQTTNEKLFF. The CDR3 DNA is TGCGCCAGCAGCTCCCAGACAACTAATGAAAAACTGTTTTTT.

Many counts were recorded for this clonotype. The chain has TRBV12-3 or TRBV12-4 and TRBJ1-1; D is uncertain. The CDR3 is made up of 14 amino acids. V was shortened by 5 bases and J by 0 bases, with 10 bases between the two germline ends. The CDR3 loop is CASSLGPLNTEAFF. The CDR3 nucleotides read TGTGCCAGCAGTCTGGGCCCATTGAACACTGAAGCTTTCTTT.

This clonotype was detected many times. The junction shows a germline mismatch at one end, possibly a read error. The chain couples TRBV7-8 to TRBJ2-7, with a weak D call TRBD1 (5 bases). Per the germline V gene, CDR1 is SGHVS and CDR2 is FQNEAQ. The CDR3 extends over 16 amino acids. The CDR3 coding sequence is TGTGCCAGCAACTTAGTTGCAGGGAAGTTGTCTTACGAGCAGTACTTC. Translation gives CASNLVAGKLSYEQYF.

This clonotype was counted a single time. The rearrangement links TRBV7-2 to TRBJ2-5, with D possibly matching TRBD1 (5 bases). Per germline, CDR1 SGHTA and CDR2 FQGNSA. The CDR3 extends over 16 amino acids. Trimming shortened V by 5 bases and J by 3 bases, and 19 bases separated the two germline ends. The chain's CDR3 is CASSLRSIGHEETQYF. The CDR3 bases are TGTGCCAGCAGCCTTAGATCTATAGGACACGAAGAGACCCAGTACTTC.

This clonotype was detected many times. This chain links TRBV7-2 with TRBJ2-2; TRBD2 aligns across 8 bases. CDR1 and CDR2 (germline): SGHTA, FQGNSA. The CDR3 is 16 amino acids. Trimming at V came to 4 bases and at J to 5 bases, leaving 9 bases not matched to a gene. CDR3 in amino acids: CASSSLAGGRTGELFF. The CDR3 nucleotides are TGTGCCAGCAGCTCTTTGGCGGGGGGCAGGACCGGGGAGCTGTTTTTT.

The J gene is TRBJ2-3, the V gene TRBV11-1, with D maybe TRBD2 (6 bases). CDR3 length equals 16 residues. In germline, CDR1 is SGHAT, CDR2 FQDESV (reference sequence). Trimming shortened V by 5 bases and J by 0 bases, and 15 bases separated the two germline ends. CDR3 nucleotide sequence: TGTGCCAGCAGCCAAAGGACTACCGCTAGCACAGATACGCAGTATTTT. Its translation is CASSQRTTASTDTQYF.

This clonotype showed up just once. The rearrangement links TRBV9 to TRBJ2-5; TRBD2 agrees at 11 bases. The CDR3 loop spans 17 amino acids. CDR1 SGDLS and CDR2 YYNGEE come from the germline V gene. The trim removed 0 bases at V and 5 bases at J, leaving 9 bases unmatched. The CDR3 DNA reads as TGTGCCAGCAGCGTAGCTTTACTAGCGGGGGCAAATGAGACCCAGTACTTC. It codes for CASSVALLAGANETQYF.

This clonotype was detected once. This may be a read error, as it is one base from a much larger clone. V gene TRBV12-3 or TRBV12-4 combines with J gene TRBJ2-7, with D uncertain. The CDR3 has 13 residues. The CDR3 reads CASSFVNSHEQYF. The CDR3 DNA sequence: TGTGCCAGCAGTTTTGTCAACTCCCACGAGCAGTACTTC.

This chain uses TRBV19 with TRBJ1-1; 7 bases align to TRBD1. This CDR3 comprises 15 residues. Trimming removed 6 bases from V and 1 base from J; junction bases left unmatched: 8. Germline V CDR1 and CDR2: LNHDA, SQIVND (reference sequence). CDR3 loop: CASRVGGLGNTEAFF. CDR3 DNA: TGTGCCAGTAGAGTAGGGGGCTTGGGGAACACTGAAGCTTTCTTT.

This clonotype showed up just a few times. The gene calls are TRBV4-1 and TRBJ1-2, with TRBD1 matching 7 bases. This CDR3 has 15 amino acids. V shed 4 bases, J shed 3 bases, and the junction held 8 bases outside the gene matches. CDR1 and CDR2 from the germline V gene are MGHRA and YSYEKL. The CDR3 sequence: CASSRDRQGYYGYTF. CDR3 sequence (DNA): TGCGCCAGCAGCCGGGATCGACAGGGATACTATGGCTACACCTTC.

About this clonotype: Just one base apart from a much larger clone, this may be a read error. CDR3 nucleotide sequence: TGTGCCAGCACCTGGGACAGCTCTGGAAACACCATATATTTT. Its protein product is CASTWDSSGNTIYF. The chain joins TRBV7-9 to TRBJ1-3; 7 nucleotides match TRBD1. V lost 7 bases, J lost 0 bases, and 3 bases stayed unmatched. This CDR3 contains 14 residues. Looked up from germline, CDR1 is SEHNR and CDR2 is FQNEAQ (reference sequence).

DNA for the CDR3: TGCGCCAGCAGCTTGCTAGCGGGACAGGGCGCAGCTTTCTTT. This gives the protein CASSLLAGQGAAFF. The chain links TRBV5-1 to TRBJ1-1; the match to TRBD1 covers 9 bases. There are 14 residues in the CDR3. Trimming took 1 base from V and 10 from J; bases not matched to a gene: 8. Germline lookup yields CDR1 SGHRS and CDR2 YFSETQ.

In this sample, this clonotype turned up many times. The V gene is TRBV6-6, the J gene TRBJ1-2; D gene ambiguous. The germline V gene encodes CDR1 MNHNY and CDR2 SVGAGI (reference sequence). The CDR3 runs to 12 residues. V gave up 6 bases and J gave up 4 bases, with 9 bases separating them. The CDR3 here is CASSMRVYGYTF. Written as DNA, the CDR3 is TGTGCCAGCAGCATGAGGGTCTATGGCTACACCTTC.

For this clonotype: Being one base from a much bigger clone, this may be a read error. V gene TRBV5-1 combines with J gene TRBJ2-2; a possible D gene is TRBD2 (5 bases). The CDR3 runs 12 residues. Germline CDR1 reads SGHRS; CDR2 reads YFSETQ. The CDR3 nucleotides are TGCGCCAGCAGCTTCCGGGCCGGGGAGCTGCTTTTT. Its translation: CASSFRAGELLF.